These T cell receptor beta chains were read from a single sample in a study of blood T cell repertoires in COVID-19. TCRdb keeps only in-frame clones here, not all; method: immunoSEQ multiplex PCR. Of 270,000 or so clones in the sample, 65% to 90% were seen once. Sequenced input: peripheral blood. The receptors here all came from a human donor in a cohort sampled during active COVID-19. Both conserved end residues are part of each CDR3. A D gene is named only where the DNA matches it firmly. For some rows the clone size is stated as once, few or many, or as a class when expanded; others skip it.

v_gene	j_gene	abundance	d_gene	CDR3nt	CDR3aa
TRBV27	TRBJ2-2	.	TRBD2	TGTGCCAGCAGTTTATTAGCGGGGGGAAGTACCGGGGAGCTGTTTTTT	CASSLLAGGSTGELFF
TRBV14	TRBJ2-7	.	TRBD1	TGTGCCAGCAGCTCCTTGGGACAGGGGCCCGAGCAGTACTTC	CASSSLGQGPEQYF
TRBV28	TRBJ1-3	.	.	TGTGCCAGCAGTTTACTAGGAAACACCATATATTTT	CASSLLGNTIYF
TRBV3-1/TRBV3-2	TRBJ2-7	.	TRBD2	TGTGCCAGCAGCCAAATTTCTAGCGGAGCCTACGAGCAGTACTTC	CASSQISSGAYEQYF
TRBV7-2	TRBJ2-1	.	TRBD2	TGTGCCAGCAGCTCCCAATCACTAGCGGGAACGGGGGAGCAGTTCTTC	CASSSQSLAGTGEQFF
TRBV5-5	TRBJ2-1	.	.	TGTGCCAGCAGCCCGACCAGGGGGAGGAATGAGCAGTTCTTC	CASSPTRGRNEQFF
TRBV28	TRBJ2-3	.	TRBD2	TGTGCCAGCAGTTTATGGTCCCCGGGGGGAGGGACTAGCACAGATACGCAGTATTTT	CASSLWSPGGGTSTDTQYF
TRBV30	TRBJ2-2	.	.	TGTGCCTGGAGAGGGGCTCGCACCGGGGAGCTGTTTTTT	CAWRGARTGELFF
TRBV12-3/TRBV12-4	TRBJ2-7	.	.	TGTGCCAGCAGTCCGCAGACCTACGAGCAGTACTTC	CASSPQTYEQYF
TRBV24-1	TRBJ2-1	.	TRBD2	TGTGCCACCAGTGGGGCTAGCGGGAGCTCCTACAATGAGCAGTTCTTC	CATSGASGSSYNEQFF
TRBV24-1	TRBJ2-1	.	TRBD2	TGTGCCACCAGTGAAAGCGGGAGGGCCGAAAATGAGCAGTTCTTC	CATSESGRAENEQFF
TRBV28	TRBJ1-2	few	.	TGTGCCAGCAGCACTCTTCCCTTGGGCTACACCTTC	CASSTLPLGYTF
TRBV21-1	TRBJ1-2	.	.	TGTGCCAGCAGCCCCCACCGCTCCGGGGTCTTC	CASSPHRSGVF
TRBV7-9	TRBJ2-1	.	TRBD2	TGTGCCAGCAGCTTAATGGGAGGGGTAACGAATGAGCAGTTCTTC	CASSLMGGVTNEQFF
TRBV5-1	TRBJ2-7	.	.	TGCGCCAGCCGGGGAACCAGCTACGAGCAGTACTTC	CASRGTSYEQYF
TRBV6-5	TRBJ1-3	.	.	TGTGCCAGCAGTTACTCGAGGCAGGGTTCAGGAAACACCATATATTTT	CASSYSRQGSGNTIYF
TRBV7-9	TRBJ1-1	.	TRBD1	TGTGCCAGCAGACGGCTACAGGGGAGCACTGAAGCTTTCTTT	CASRRLQGSTEAFF
TRBV4-2	TRBJ2-3	.	TRBD2	TGTGCCAGCAGCCAAGATACCGGGACTACCAGGGAGCAGTATTTT	CASSQDTGTTREQYF
TRBV11-2	TRBJ2-1	.	TRBD2	TGTGCCAGCAGCTTAGCGGGTCCTAGCGGAGAGCAGTTCTTC	CASSLAGPSGEQFF
TRBV5-1	TRBJ2-3	.	TRBD2	TGCGCCAGCAGCCCGTTAGCGGGAGGGGCAGATACGCAGTATTTT	CASSPLAGGADTQYF
TRBV5-1	TRBJ1-1	.	.	TGCGCCAGCAGTCTAACTGGGAACACTGAAGCTTTCTTT	CASSLTGNTEAFF
TRBV7-8	TRBJ2-7	.	.	TGTGCCAGCAGCTCCCAGGGAACCTACGAGCAGTACTTC	CASSSQGTYEQYF
TRBV4-3	TRBJ2-1	.	.	TGCGCCAGCAGCCAAGATTCCGGGGGTGAGCAGTTCTTC	CASSQDSGGEQFF
TRBV28	TRBJ2-2	.	TRBD1	TGTGCCAGCACCAAACAAGGACAGGGTTCCGGGGAGCTGTTTTTT	CASTKQGQGSGELFF
TRBV6-2/TRBV6-3	TRBJ1-5	once	.	TGTGCCAGCAGTTACTCCCCGTATCAGCCCCAGCATTTT	CASSYSPYQPQHF
TRBV4-2	TRBJ2-1	.	TRBD2	TGTGCCAGCAGCCGACTAGCGGATCACAATGAGCAGTTCTTC	CASSRLADHNEQFF
TRBV27	TRBJ1-5	once	TRBD1	TGTGCCAGCAGTGCCTTAGACAGGGGTGCTAATCAGCCCCAGCATTTT	CASSALDRGANQPQHF
TRBV5-1	TRBJ2-3	.	TRBD1	TGCGCCAGCAGCTTACCCCGGGACAGCCTAACAGATACGCAGTATTTT	CASSLPRDSLTDTQYF
TRBV7-2	TRBJ2-7	.	.	TGTGCCAGCAGCTTTAGGCGGGACTACGAGCAGTACTTC	CASSFRRDYEQYF
TRBV9	TRBJ2-3	.	TRBD2	TGTGCCAGCAGCGTAGGGAAACGTACTAGCGCCACAGATACGCAGTATTTT	CASSVGKRTSATDTQYF
TRBV24-1	TRBJ2-3	.	.	TGTGCCACCAGCAAAGGGGTGGCCGGAGATACGCAGTATTTT	CATSKGVAGDTQYF
TRBV6-5	TRBJ1-5	.	TRBD1	TGTGCCAGCAGGCTACAGGGGGCGGGTCAGCCCCAGCATTTT	CASRLQGAGQPQHF
TRBV6-2/TRBV6-3	TRBJ1-1	.	.	TGTGCCAGCAGTCGATCATCGACAGGCTTGGCTTTCTTT	CASSRSSTGLAFF
TRBV19	TRBJ1-4	.	.	TGTGCCAGTACCACATACCAGGCCTCTAATGAAAAACTGTTTTTT	CASTTYQASNEKLFF
TRBV5-1	TRBJ2-1	.	.	TGCGCCAGCAGCTTGGGACAGGTGAATGAGCAGTTCTTC	CASSLGQVNEQFF
TRBV7-2	TRBJ2-3	once	TRBD2	TGTGCCAGCAGCTTAGGCCTAGCGGGAGGGAGCACAGATACGCAGTATTTT	CASSLGLAGGSTDTQYF
TRBV29-1	TRBJ2-5	.	.	TGCAGCGTTCCCCCCGACGGGGGAGTGGGAGAGACCCAGTACTTC	CSVPPDGGVGETQYF
TRBV29-1	TRBJ2-1	.	.	TGCAGCGCCAGGAACAATGAGCAGTTCTTC	CSARNNEQFF
TRBV11-2	TRBJ1-1	.	.	TGTGCCAGCAGCTTTCTGACTGAAGCTTTCTTT	CASSFLTEAFF
TRBV18	TRBJ1-1	.	TRBD1	TGTGCCAGCTCACCAACATCATTTAGGGGGCTTCTAGACACTGAAGCTTTCTTT	CASSPTSFRGLLDTEAFF
TRBV19	TRBJ2-1	.	TRBD2	TGTGCCAGTAGTGACCCGGGACTAGCGGGATTCAATGAGCAGTTCTTC	CASSDPGLAGFNEQFF
TRBV7-8	TRBJ1-5	.	TRBD1	TGTGCCAGCAGCGGACCGGGGACAGGGAATAATCAGCCCCAGCATTTT	CASSGPGTGNNQPQHF
TRBV2	TRBJ1-2	.	.	TGTGCCAGCAGTGAAGCGAGGGAATCTAACTATGGCTACACCTTC	CASSEARESNYGYTF
TRBV19	TRBJ1-2	.	.	TGTGCCAGTAGTTCCTACGGCGGCCGAAACAATGGCTACACCTTC	CASSSYGGRNNGYTF
TRBV4-2	TRBJ2-7	few	TRBD2	TGTGCCAGCAGCCAAGATCCGGGGGGGCAACCCTACGAGCAGTACTTC	CASSQDPGGQPYEQYF
TRBV4-2	TRBJ2-1	.	.	TGTGCCAGCAGCCAACCGGGGGTGGCTGAGCAGTTCTTC	CASSQPGVAEQFF
TRBV5-4	TRBJ2-2	once	TRBD2	TGTGCCAGCAGCTTCGCGGGAGGGCCCACCGGGGAGCTGTTTTTT	CASSFAGGPTGELFF
TRBV7-9	TRBJ2-1	.	.	TGTGCCAGCAGCCCTTTTCGGACACCTGACAATGAGCAGTTCTTC	CASSPFRTPDNEQFF
TRBV5-6	TRBJ1-5	.	TRBD1	TGTGCCAGCAGCCGACTGGACAGGGCCAATCAGCCCCAGCATTTT	CASSRLDRANQPQHF
TRBV9	TRBJ2-5	few	.	TGTGCCAGCAGCGTCGGCATGGGACAAGGTCAGAGGGAGACCCAGTACTTC	CASSVGMGQGQRETQYF
TRBV19	TRBJ1-4	.	.	TGTGCCAGTAGCGGGCAGGGCGTCGAAAAACTGTTTTTT	CASSGQGVEKLFF
TRBV7-2	TRBJ2-2	.	.	TGTGCCAGCAGCATTGAGCCCGACACCGGGGAGCTGTTTTTT	CASSIEPDTGELFF
TRBV27	TRBJ2-1	.	TRBD1	TGTGCCAGCAGTCTAAACCGACAGGGATCGCAGTTCTTC	CASSLNRQGSQFF
TRBV5-5	TRBJ1-1	few	.	TGTGCCAGCAGGTGGGAGGGTTTCATGAACACTGAAGCTTTCTTT	CASRWEGFMNTEAFF
TRBV28	TRBJ1-6	.	.	TGTGCCGGGCAACAAGGGGTTAGTCCCAATTCACCCCTCCACTTT	CAGQQGVSPNSPLHF
TRBV6-6	TRBJ2-7	.	.	TGTGCCAGCAGTTACGAAGGGACTCGGGCCGAGCAGTACTTC	CASSYEGTRAEQYF
TRBV4-3	TRBJ2-1	once	.	TGCGCCAGCAGCCAAGAGCCTAAAAGCTCCTACAATGAGCAGTTCTTC	CASSQEPKSSYNEQFF